The rows below give T cell receptor beta chains drawn from one sample of a study of T-cell reconstitution after alpha-beta-depleted transplantation in children. TCRdb reanalysed the PCR reads using MiXCR and keeps one entry per CDR3 protein. The table includes approximately 510,000 distinct CDR3 sequences, 15% to 20% detected once. This material consisted of PBMCs from the stem cell graft donor, taken from the stem cell graft. These receptors were taken from a human donor who donated a stem cell graft to a child with acute lymphoblastic leukemia. CDR3s include the opening cysteine and the closing phenylalanine or tryptophan. A D gene is named only where the DNA matches it firmly. Clone size appears in some rows only: once, few, many, or a class for an expanded clone.

CDR3: CASSLALGGEQYF
DNA: TGCGCCAGCAGCTTGGCTCTGGGAGGCGAGCAGTACTTC
D: .
J: TRBJ2-7
size: many
V: TRBV5-1
length: 13

CDR3: CASSQGFAEDEQYF
DNA: TGTGCCAGCAGCCAGGGATTCGCCGAGGACGAGCAGTACTTC
D: .
J: TRBJ2-7
size: few
V: TRBV3-1
length: 14

CDR3: CASSYNELNTGELFF
DNA: TGTGCCAGCAGTTATAACGAATTGAACACCGGGGAGCTGTTTTTT
D: .
J: TRBJ2-2
size: few
V: TRBV6-2/TRBV6-3
length: 15

CDR3: CASSLTTITTEKLFF
DNA: TGTGCCAGCAGTTTGACCACTATAACTACCGAAAAACTGTTTTTT
D: .
J: TRBJ1-4
size: .
V: TRBV12-3/TRBV12-4
length: 15

CDR3: CASSYPTRYETQYF
DNA: TGCGCCAGCAGCTACCCTACGCGTTATGAGACCCAGTACTTC
D: .
J: TRBJ2-5
size: few
V: TRBV5-1
length: 14

CDR3: CASSYLRTTNEKLFF
DNA: TGTGCCAGCAGTTACCTACGAACAACTAATGAAAAACTGTTTTTT
D: .
J: TRBJ1-4
size: .
V: TRBV6-5
length: 15

CDR3: CSARDLTSRVNEQFF
DNA: TGCAGTGCTAGAGATTTGACTAGTCGGGTTAATGAGCAGTTCTTC
D: .
J: TRBJ2-1
size: few
V: TRBV20-1
length: 15

CDR3: CASSLTFSGGRSYEQYF
DNA: TGTGCCAGCAGTTTAACCTTTAGTGGGGGAAGATCCTACGAGCAGTACTTC
D: .
J: TRBJ2-7
size: .
V: TRBV27
length: 17

CDR3: CASSYPADRGRITEAFF
DNA: TGTGCCAGCAGTTACCCGGCGGACAGGGGGCGAATAACTGAAGCTTTCTTT
D: TRBD1
J: TRBJ1-1
size: .
V: TRBV6-5
length: 17

CDR3: CASSPFLLAATNEKLFF
DNA: TGTGCCAGCAGCCCCTTTCTATTGGCTGCAACTAATGAAAAACTGTTTTTT
D: .
J: TRBJ1-4
size: .
V: TRBV27
length: 17

CDR3: CATSDQGQREQYF
DNA: TGTGCCACCAGTGACCAGGGACAACGCGAGCAGTACTTC
D: .
J: TRBJ2-7
size: .
V: TRBV24-1
length: 13

CDR3: CASSPGGITAETQYF
DNA: TGTGCCAGCAGTCCGGGGGGGATAACGGCGGAGACCCAGTACTTC
D: TRBD2
J: TRBJ2-5
size: .
V: TRBV5-8
length: 15

CDR3: CASSPSEGPSADTQYF
DNA: TGTGCCAGCAGCCCTTCCGAGGGGCCTAGCGCAGATACGCAGTATTTT
D: .
J: TRBJ2-3
size: few
V: TRBV4-2
length: 16

CDR3: CASTARDGNEQYF
DNA: TGTGCCAGCACCGCCAGGGACGGAAACGAGCAGTACTTC
D: .
J: TRBJ2-7
size: .
V: TRBV7-9
length: 13

CDR3: CASSLGTSGSAQYF
DNA: TGTGCCAGCAGCTTAGGGACTAGCGGGAGTGCGCAGTACTTC
D: TRBD2
J: TRBJ2-7
size: .
V: TRBV7-8
length: 14

CDR3: CASSLVGLADQETQYF
DNA: TGTGCCAGCAGCTTGGTGGGACTAGCGGATCAAGAGACCCAGTACTTC
D: TRBD2
J: TRBJ2-5
size: .
V: TRBV5-6
length: 16

CDR3: CSARASGSSHEQYF
DNA: TGCAGTGCTAGAGCTAGCGGGAGTTCCCACGAGCAGTACTTC
D: TRBD2
J: TRBJ2-7
size: .
V: TRBV20-1
length: 14

CDR3: CASSLGLGADEQYF
DNA: TGTGCCAGCAGTTTAGGACTAGGAGCTGACGAGCAGTACTTC
D: .
J: TRBJ2-7
size: few
V: TRBV12-3/TRBV12-4
length: 14

CDR3: CASSYESGRPQYF
DNA: TGTGCCAGCAGTTACGAGTCCGGTCGGCCCCAGTATTTT
D: .
J: TRBJ2-3
size: once
V: TRBV6-5
length: 13

CDR3: CASSLWTGLGEQYF
DNA: TGCGCCAGCAGCCTTTGGACAGGTCTGGGAGAGCAGTACTTC
D: TRBD1
J: TRBJ2-7
size: .
V: TRBV5-1
length: 14

CDR3: CASSLAEREPYEQYF
DNA: TGCGCCAGCAGCTTGGCGGAGCGGGAGCCCTACGAGCAGTACTTC
D: TRBD2
J: TRBJ2-7
size: many
V: TRBV5-1
length: 15

CDR3: CASSPGPHWSNGYTF
DNA: TGTGCCAGCAGTCCAGGGCCCCATTGGAGCAACGGCTACACCTTC
D: .
J: TRBJ1-2
size: few
V: TRBV27
length: 15

CDR3: CASSKTGPGAETQYF
DNA: TGTGCCAGCAGCAAAACAGGACCCGGGGCGGAGACCCAGTACTTC
D: .
J: TRBJ2-5
size: .
V: TRBV21-1
length: 15

CDR3: CASRSDLETQYF
DNA: TGTGCCAGCCGTTCGGACCTGGAGACCCAGTACTTC
D: .
J: TRBJ2-5
size: .
V: TRBV6-2/TRBV6-3
length: 12

CDR3: CASSLQDRGRAQYF
DNA: TGTGCCAGCAGTCTCCAGGACAGGGGGCGGGCGCAGTATTTT
D: TRBD1
J: TRBJ2-3
size: .
V: TRBV12-3/TRBV12-4
length: 14

CDR3: CSVEGQGFDKYGYTF
DNA: TGCAGCGTTGAAGGACAGGGTTTCGATAAATATGGCTACACCTTC
D: TRBD1
J: TRBJ1-2
size: few
V: TRBV29-1
length: 15

CDR3: CASSLVGTPGTYEQYF
DNA: TGTGCCAGCAGCTTAGTCGGGACCCCAGGAACCTACGAGCAGTACTTC
D: .
J: TRBJ2-7
size: few
V: TRBV7-3
length: 16

CDR3: CASRIGFRGYTF
DNA: TGTGCCAGCAGGATAGGGTTCCGTGGCTACACCTTC
D: .
J: TRBJ1-2
size: .
V: TRBV12-3/TRBV12-4
length: 12